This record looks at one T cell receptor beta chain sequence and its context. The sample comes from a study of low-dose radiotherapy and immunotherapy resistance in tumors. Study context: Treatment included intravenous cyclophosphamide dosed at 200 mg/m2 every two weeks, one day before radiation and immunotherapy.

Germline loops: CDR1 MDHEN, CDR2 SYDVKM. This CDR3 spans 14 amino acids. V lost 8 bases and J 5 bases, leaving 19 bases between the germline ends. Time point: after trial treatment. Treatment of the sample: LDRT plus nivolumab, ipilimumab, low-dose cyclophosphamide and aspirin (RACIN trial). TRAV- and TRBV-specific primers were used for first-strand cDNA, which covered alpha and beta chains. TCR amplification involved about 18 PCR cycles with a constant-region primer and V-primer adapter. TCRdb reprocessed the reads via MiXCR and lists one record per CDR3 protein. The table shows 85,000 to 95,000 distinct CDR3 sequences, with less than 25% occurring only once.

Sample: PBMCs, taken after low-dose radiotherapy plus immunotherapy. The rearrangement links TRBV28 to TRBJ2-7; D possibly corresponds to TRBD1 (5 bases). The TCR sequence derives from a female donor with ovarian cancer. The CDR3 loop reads CASVLDIGGNEQYF. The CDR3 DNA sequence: TGTGCCAGCGTCCTGGACATAGGCGGCAACGAGCAGTACTTC.